This TCR beta chain was observed in a study of blood T cell repertoires in COVID-19. Study-wide background: Acute and convalescent COVID-19 specimens originated in the United States, Italy and Spain. The analysed material was cDNA or gDNA that came from T cells, B-cell-depleted T cells, or PBMCs.

Per the authors' pipeline: Amplification with reference gene primers provided the estimates of nucleated cell counts. The assay was immunoSEQ multiplex PCR, and TCRdb's table has in-frame clones only and misses some. V, J and clone size reflect that table, while D and trimming were determined from the DNA. Of tens of thousands of clones listed, about 79% are singletons. Sequenced input: peripheral blood. The sequence derives from a woman aged 55-69 years with acute or convalescent COVID-19.

The CDR3 region is CASSRRDRVGGNTIYF. CDR3 bases: TGTGCCAGCAGCCGCAGAGACAGGGTAGGGGGAAACACCATATATTTT. The V and J genes are TRBV5-6 and TRBJ1-3; TRBD1 agrees at 7 bases. J gave up 4 bases and V 4 bases, and 11 bases lay outside the gene matches. Germline values: CDR1 SGHDT, CDR2 YYEEEE. This CDR3 is 16 amino acids long. Drawing the rest from reference TRBV5-6 and TRBJ1-3, the complete variable domain is DAGVTQSPTHLIKTRGQQVTLRCSPKSGHDTVSWYQQALGQGPQFIFQYYEEEERQRGNFPDRFSGHQFPNYSSELNVNALLLGDSALYLCASSRRDRVGGNTIYFGEGSWLTVV.